The entry below describes one T cell receptor (beta chain). What it recognizes is unknown. The CDR3 contains 12 residues. Germline trimming cut 5 bases from V and 9 bases from J; bases unmatched to any gene: 4. CDR1 SGHVS and CDR2 FQNEAQ come from the germline V gene. This sample was included in a study of cytomegalovirus exposure and HLA in healthy donors. Study in general: A later analysis reported the 120 or so validation repertoires used the same platform as the 666 first-cohort repertoires. Regarding the study as a whole: According to the study, 160 or so TCR beta chains were cytomegalovirus-associated. Three CMV-associated chains were confirmed in vitro to be specific for CMV antigens. Reported performance of the classifier showed diagnosis of cytomegalovirus status with high specificity and sensitivity.

Profiling relied on immunoSEQ multiplex PCR, and the TCRdb table lists in-frame clones only, not all of them. The sample gives approximately 270,000 clones, nearly 90% of which show up once; under 0.4% is in the top ten. The sequencing sample was made of PBMCs. The chain is built from TRBV7-8 and TRBJ1-1; 9 bases are shared with TRBD1. The TCR was taken from a woman aged 18-29 years in good health and CMV-seronegative. The CDR3 loop is CASSQDRGKAFF. Written as DNA, the CDR3 is TGTGCCAGCAGCCAGGACAGGGGAAAAGCTTTCTTT.